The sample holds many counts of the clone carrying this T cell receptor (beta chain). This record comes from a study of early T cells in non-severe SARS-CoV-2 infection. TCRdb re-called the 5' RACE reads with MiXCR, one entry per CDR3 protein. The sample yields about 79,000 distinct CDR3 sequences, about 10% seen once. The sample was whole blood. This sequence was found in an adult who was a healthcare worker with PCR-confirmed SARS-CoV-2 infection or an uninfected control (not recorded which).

The CDR3 DNA reads as TGTGCCAGCTCACCAGGGCAGAGCAATCAGCCCCAGCATTTT. Residues: CASSPGQSNQPQHF. V gene TRBV18 combines with J gene TRBJ1-5; no reliable D call. The CDR3 has 14 amino acids. Germline V gene data show CDR1 as KGHSH and CDR2 as LQKENI. With 2 bases removed from V and 1 base from J, the gap between germline ends came to 6 bases. The full variable domain, its missing parts supplied by reference TRBV18 and TRBJ1-5, is NAGVMQNPRHLVRRRGQEARLRCSPMKGHSHVYWYRQLPEEGLKFMVYLQKENIIDESGMPKERFSAEFPKEGPSILRIQQVVRGDSAAYFCASSPGQSNQPQHFGDGTRLSIL.